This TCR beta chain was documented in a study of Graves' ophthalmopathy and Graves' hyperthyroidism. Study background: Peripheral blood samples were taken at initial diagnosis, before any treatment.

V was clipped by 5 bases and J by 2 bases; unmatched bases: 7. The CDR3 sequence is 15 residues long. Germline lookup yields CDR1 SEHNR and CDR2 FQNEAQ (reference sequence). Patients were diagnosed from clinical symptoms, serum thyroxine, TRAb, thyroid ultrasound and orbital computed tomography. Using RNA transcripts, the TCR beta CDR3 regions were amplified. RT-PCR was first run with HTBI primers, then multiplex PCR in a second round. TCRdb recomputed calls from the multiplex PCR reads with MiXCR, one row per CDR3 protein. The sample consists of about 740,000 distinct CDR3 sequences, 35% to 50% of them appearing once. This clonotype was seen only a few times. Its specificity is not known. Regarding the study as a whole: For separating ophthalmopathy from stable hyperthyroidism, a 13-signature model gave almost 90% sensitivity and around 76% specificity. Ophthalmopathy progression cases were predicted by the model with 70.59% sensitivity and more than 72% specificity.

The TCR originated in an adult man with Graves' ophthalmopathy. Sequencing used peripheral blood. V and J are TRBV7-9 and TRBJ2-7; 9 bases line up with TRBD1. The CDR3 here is CASSPTGTGTYEQYF. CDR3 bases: TGTGCCAGCAGCCCGACCGGGACAGGGACCTACGAGCAGTACTTC.